Described below is a single T cell receptor (beta chain) sequence and its context. The source of the sample is a study of blood T cell repertoires in COVID-19. The CDR3 has 16 amino acids. CDR1 is KGHSH and CDR2 is LQKENI in the germline V gene. Trimming at V came to 3 bases and at J to 6 bases, leaving 7 bases not matched to a gene. The protocol was immunoSEQ multiplex PCR, while the TCRdb copy is restricted to in-frame clones and leaves out a portion. The table lists approximately 200,000 clones, about 80% of them singletons. The sequence derives from a human donor with acute or convalescent COVID-19. The donor label of this sample is uncertain. The chain combines TRBV18 with TRBJ1-5; 11 bases are a match to TRBD1. The sample comprised peripheral blood. CDR3 region: CASSPPDRGLLQPQHF. The DNA for the CDR3 is TGTGCCAGCTCACCGCCGGACAGGGGGCTCCTTCAGCCCCAGCATTTT.